This T cell receptor (beta chain) is from a study of CD8 T cell repertoires and HIV-1 epitope variants. Worth noting for this clone: The antigen is not known.

Repertoires were generated with immunoSEQ multiplex PCR, while TCRdb's copy carries only in-frame clones and drops some. The table lists some 5,100 clones, around two thirds of them singletons. Germline loops: CDR1 ENHRY, CDR2 SYGVKD. With 8 bases clipped from V and 6 bases from J, the junction kept 6 bases outside the gene matches. CDR3 length equals 14 residues. J is TRBJ2-2 and V is TRBV10-3; TRBD2 matches at 10 bases. Sequenced: cultured CD8+ T cells derived from PBMCs. The receptor was derived from a male donor with HIV. CDR3 sequence reads: CAIPSGSGPGELFF. In DNA form, the CDR3 reads TGTGCCATCCCTAGCGGGAGCGGACCCGGGGAGCTGTTTTTT.